The 27 T cell receptor beta chains listed next were all sequenced from one sample in a study of shared clonotypes between healthy human individuals. Assay used: immunoSEQ multiplex PCR; TCRdb lists only in-frame clones, some missing. The sample yields some 2 million clones, approximately 95% seen once. The sequenced sample was naive CD4+ T cells sorted from blood. As to subset: CD45RA+ positively selected. The receptors were gathered from a man aged 18 to 35 in good health.

V gene TRBV5-1 combines with J gene TRBJ2-2; no clear D. The CDR3 covers 12 residues. The germline V gene has CDR1 SGHRS and CDR2 YFSETQ. Trimming shortened V by 7 bases and J by 9 bases, and 13 bases separated the two germline ends. The DNA for the CDR3 is TGCGCCAGCTCGATCGCCGGGCGGGAGCTGTTTTTT. Translated, it gives CASSIAGRELFF.

A single count supports this clone. The chain has TRBV7-9 and TRBJ2-5; 10 bases are shared with TRBD2. Germline assignment: CDR1 SEHNR and CDR2 FQNEAQ (reference sequence). V lost 5 bases to trimming and J lost 2 bases; unmatched junction nucleotides: 11. The CDR3 is 17 amino acids. CDR3 in amino acids: CASSPRWTSGEQETQYF. For the CDR3, the DNA is TGTGCCAGCAGCCCCCGGTGGACTAGCGGTGAACAAGAGACCCAGTACTTC. Full variable domain (rest looked up from reference TRBV7-9 and TRBJ2-5): DTGVSQNPRHKITKRGQNVTFRCDPISEHNRLYWYRQTLGQGPEFLTYFQNEAQLEKSRLLSDRFSAERPKGSFSTLEIQRTEQGDSAMYLCASSPRWTSGEQETQYFGPGTRLLVL.

The chain carries TRBV14 and TRBJ2-7, with 10 bases matching TRBD1. Germline CDR1 SGHDN, CDR2 FVKESK. This CDR3 has 15 residues. After removal of 3 bases from V and 6 bases from J, the junction contained 8 bases not matched to a gene. The CDR3 sequence is CASSHSGTGVGEQYF. The CDR3 region has the DNA TGTGCCAGCAGCCATTCCGGGACAGGGGTAGGCGAGCAGTACTTC.

Only one count was recorded for this clone. This chain joins TRBV6-1 and TRBJ1-2, with TRBD1 identical over 8 bases. Trimming took 0 bases from V and 8 from J; bases not matched to a gene: 11. Germline V gene sequence: CDR1 MNHNS, CDR2 SASEGT. The CDR3 loop spans 16 amino acids. The CDR3 loop reads CASSEAPGQGALGYTF. The CDR3 DNA sequence: TGTGCCAGCAGTGAAGCGCCCGGTCAGGGGGCCCTGGGCTACACCTTC.

The rearrangement joins TRBV10-2 to TRBJ2-1, with D hard to call. The length of the CDR3 is 12 residues. In germline, CDR1 is WSHSY, CDR2 SAAADI. V was shortened by 3 bases and J by 12 bases, with 12 bases between the two germline ends. CDR3 protein: CASSESNRRQFF. The CDR3 DNA reads TGCGCCAGCAGTGAAAGCAACCGGCGGCAGTTCTTC.

V and J are TRBV6-5 and TRBJ1-1, with D hard to call. CDR1 and CDR2 from the germline V gene are MNHEY and SVGAGI. This CDR3 comprises 15 residues. The V gene lost 8 bases and the J gene lost 1 base, with 17 bases spanning the gap. CDR3 residues: CASGRALDRNTEAFF. The CDR3 region has the DNA TGTGCCAGCGGGAGGGCCCTGGATAGGAACACTGAAGCTTTCTTT.

This chain links TRBV7-2 with TRBJ1-5; TRBD1 matches at 7 bases. The germline CDR1 and CDR2 sequences are SGHTA and FQGNSA. The CDR3 length is 15 residues. With V trimmed by 2 bases and J by 6 bases, 7 bases remained unmatched. DNA of the CDR3: TGTGCCAGCAGCTTATTTGGCCAGGGGGGTCAGCCCCAGCATTTT. Translated, it gives CASSLFGQGGQPQHF. The full variable domain, completed using reference TRBV7-2 and TRBJ1-5, is GAGVSQSPSNKVTEKGKDVELRCDPISGHTALYWYRQSLGQGLEFLIYFQGNSAPDKSGLPSDRFSAERTGGSVSTLTIQRTQQEDSAVYLCASSLFGQGGQPQHFGDGTRLSIL.

J is TRBJ2-3 and V is TRBV5-4; the D gene is possibly TRBD2 (6 bases). The CDR3 runs to 15 residues. Per the germline V gene, CDR1 is SGHNT and CDR2 is YYREEE (reference sequence). V lost 2 bases and J lost 4, with 14 bases in between. The CDR3 nucleotides read TGTGCCAGCAGCTTAGGAGGGGCAGGTTCAGATACGCAGTATTTT. It is translated as CASSLGGAGSDTQYF.

This clone was picked up one time. V is TRBV4-1 and J is TRBJ2-1; the match to TRBD2 covers 9 bases. Germline V CDR1 and CDR2: MGHRA, YSYEKL. The V and J ends lost 4 bases and 12 bases, in that order; junction bases with no gene match: 10. The CDR3 sequence is 14 residues long. DNA for the CDR3: TGCGCCAGCAGCCTAGCGGGAGTCACGGGGGGGCAGTTCTTC. Protein sequence: CASSLAGVTGGQFF.

This chain uses TRBV15 with TRBJ2-7; D is possibly TRBD1 or TRBD2 (6 bases each). Germline-derived CDR1 and CDR2 are LNHNV and YYDKDF (reference sequence). The V end was cut by 0 bases, the J end by 2 bases, with 11 bases between. CDR3 size: 15 residues. The CDR3 protein is CATSRERDNAYEQYF. The CDR3 DNA is TGTGCCACCAGCAGAGAGCGGGACAACGCCTACGAGCAGTACTTC. Complete variable domain (other parts from reference TRBV15 and TRBJ2-7): DAMVIQNPRYQVTQFGKPVTLSCSQTLNHNVMYWYQQKSSQAPKLLFHYYDKDFNNEADTPDNFQSRRPNTSFCFLDIRSPGLGDTAMYLCATSRERDNAYEQYFGPGTRLTVT.

This chain joins TRBV10-2 and TRBJ2-5; possible D gene TRBD1, 6 bases. V shed 7 bases and J shed 3 bases, with 18 bases lying between them. This CDR3 is 15 amino acids long. Germline loops: CDR1 WSHSY, CDR2 SAAADI. The DNA of the CDR3 is TGCGCCAGCAAGATTTTCGGACAGACCGAAGAGACCCAGTACTTC. This encodes CASKIFGQTEETQYF.

This clone was detected only once. J is TRBJ1-2 and V is TRBV5-4; the D is unclear. Germline V gene sequence: CDR1 SGHNT, CDR2 YYREEE (reference sequence). This CDR3 region has 15 residues. V gave up 2 bases and J gave up 2 bases, with 13 bases separating them. In DNA, the CDR3 is TGTGCCAGCAGCTTAGTGGCCAGGCTAAACTATGGCTACACCTTC. Encoded protein: CASSLVARLNYGYTF.

The chain recombines TRBV5-4 with TRBJ2-5, with 9 bases fitting TRBD1. The CDR3 consists of 13 residues. Germline CDR1 SGHNT, CDR2 YYREEE (reference sequence). The ends lost 4 bases at V and 7 bases at J; junction bases unmatched: 5. CDR3 bases: TGTGCCAGCAGCGTGGACAGGGGATTGACCCAGTACTTC. The encoded protein is CASSVDRGLTQYF.

The table lists this clone with a count of one. This chain connects TRBV4-1 to TRBJ1-1, with D hard to call. This CDR3 region has 14 residues. Germline CDR1 reads MGHRA; CDR2 reads YSYEKL. V was trimmed by 4 bases and J by 5 bases, leaving 14 bases between them. The CDR3 region has the DNA TGCGCCAGCAGCCCCTTGGTAGGGAATACTGAAGCTTTCTTT. As protein: CASSPLVGNTEAFF.

V is TRBV5-4 and J is TRBJ2-1; D is possibly TRBD1 (6 bases). CDR3 length: 14 residues. Trimming stripped 2 bases from V and 9 bases from J, with 15 bases between. Germline V gene data show CDR1 as SGHNT and CDR2 as YYREEE (reference sequence). CDR3 coding DNA: TGTGCCAGCAGCTTAGCAGGGGCCCCTCCTGAGCAGTTCTTC. Translation gives CASSLAGAPPEQFF.

The chain combines TRBV29-1 with TRBJ2-7; D gene ambiguous. In germline, CDR1 is SQVTM, CDR2 ANQGSEA. The CDR3 has 14 amino acids. Deletions cut 4 bases from V and 3 bases from J, with 16 bases between. The CDR3 DNA sequence: TGCAGCGTTGTAGTAGGAAAAGTTTTCTACGAGCAGTACTTC. Translating it yields CSVVVGKVFYEQYF.

The chain links TRBV28 to TRBJ2-7, with D perhaps TRBD2 (6 bases). V dropped 5 bases and J dropped 0 bases, with 14 bases sitting between them. Germline V lookup: CDR1 MDHEN, CDR2 SYDVKM. The CDR3 length is 15 residues. CDR3 bases: TGTGCCAGCAGTCCCCCCCGGGGGTTCTCCTACGAGCAGTACTTC. Translating it yields CASSPPRGFSYEQYF.

V gene TRBV6-1 combines with J gene TRBJ1-5, with no clear D. Trimming removed 5 bases at V and 2 bases at J, with 10 bases between. The CDR3 spans 14 residues. The germline V gene has CDR1 MNHNS and CDR2 SASEGT. The CDR3 region is CASSFQAGNQPQHF. CDR3 sequence (DNA): TGTGCCAGCAGTTTTCAGGCGGGCAATCAGCCCCAGCATTTT.

This chain uses TRBV27 with TRBJ2-5; D is tentatively TRBD1 or TRBD2 (6 bases each). Looked up from germline, CDR1 is MNHEY and CDR2 is SMNVEV (reference sequence). V dropped 6 bases and J dropped 2 bases, with 16 bases sitting between them. There are 15 residues in the CDR3. This CDR3 reads CASRRITGTQETQYF. The CDR3 nucleotides read TGTGCCAGCAGGCGAATAACAGGGACTCAAGAGACCCAGTACTTC.

The CDR3 nucleotides read TGCGCCAGCAGCTTGGCTGTTCTGGGTAGCACAGATACGCAGTATTTT. Translating it yields CASSLAVLGSTDTQYF. The chain carries TRBV5-1 and TRBJ2-3; D ambiguous. CDR3 size: 16 residues. V was cut by 0 bases and J by 0 bases, with 11 bases left in between. Germline CDR1 reads SGHRS; CDR2 reads YFSETQ.

The gene calls are TRBV18 and TRBJ2-3; a possible D gene is TRBD2 (6 bases). Per the germline V gene, CDR1 is KGHSH and CDR2 is LQKENI. Trimming stripped 3 bases from V and 2 bases from J, with 12 bases between. The CDR3 has 15 amino acids. The CDR3, as DNA: TGTGCCAGCTCACCCGGGACTCCTAACACAGATACGCAGTATTTT. Translating gives CASSPGTPNTDTQYF.

The V and J genes are TRBV6-5 and TRBJ1-2, with D uncertain. Trimming stripped 0 bases from V and 4 bases from J, with 9 bases between. The V gene's germline CDR1 is MNHEY and CDR2 SVGAGI. The CDR3 extends over 14 amino acids. In nucleotides, the CDR3 is TGTGCCAGCAGTTACTCGAAGTGGAGCTATGGCTACACCTTC. Protein sequence: CASSYSKWSYGYTF.

The rearrangement joins TRBV5-1 to TRBJ2-5; 10 bases line up with TRBD2. The J segment lost 0 bases and the V segment lost 1 base, leaving 3 bases of the junction unmatched. This CDR3 region has 16 residues. Germline assignment: CDR1 SGHRS and CDR2 YFSETQ. The CDR3 sequence is CASSLLGTSDQETQYF. The CDR3 region has the DNA TGCGCCAGCAGCTTGCTCGGGACTAGCGACCAAGAGACCCAGTACTTC.

The chain is built from TRBV30 and TRBJ2-7, with 9 nucleotides matching TRBD2. The germline CDR1 and CDR2 sequences are GTSNPN and SVGIG (reference sequence). V shed 4 bases, J shed 0 bases, and the junction held 4 bases outside the gene matches. This CDR3 is built from 14 residues. CDR3 sequence reads: CAWINSGSSYEQYF. In DNA form, the CDR3 reads TGTGCCTGGATCAATAGCGGGAGCTCCTACGAGCAGTACTTC.

In DNA form, the CDR3 reads TGTGCCACCAGCAGAGAGTCGCCGGGCTACGAGCAGTACTTC. It codes for CATSRESPGYEQYF. This chain uses TRBV15 with TRBJ2-7; D is ambiguous. V lost 0 bases and J 3 bases, leaving 9 bases between the germline ends. This CDR3 has 14 residues. Germline V gene lookup returns CDR1 LNHNV and CDR2 YYDKDF (reference sequence).

J is TRBJ1-2 and V is TRBV7-8, with D hard to call. The germline CDR1 and CDR2 sequences are SGHVS and FQNEAQ. The CDR3 totals 13 residues. V dropped 7 bases and J dropped 5 bases, with 14 bases sitting between them. The CDR3: CASTMDGRYGYTF. In DNA form, the CDR3 reads TGTGCCAGCACCATGGACGGAAGATATGGCTACACCTTC. Combining the CDR3 with reference TRBV7-8 and TRBJ1-2 gives the whole variable domain GAGVSQSPRYKVAKRGQDVALRCDPISGHVSLFWYQQALGQGPEFLTYFQNEAQLDKSGLPSDRFFAERPEGSVSTLKIQRTQQEDSAVYLCASTMDGRYGYTFGSGTRLTVV.

The chain has TRBV28 and TRBJ1-6; D is unclear. Trimming cost V 3 bases and J 8 bases, with 8 bases left between them. This CDR3 comprises 13 residues. CDR1 MDHEN and CDR2 SYDVKM come from the germline V gene. For the CDR3, the DNA is TGTGCCAGCAGTTTGGTGGATTATTCACCCCTCCACTTT. Residues: CASSLVDYSPLHF.